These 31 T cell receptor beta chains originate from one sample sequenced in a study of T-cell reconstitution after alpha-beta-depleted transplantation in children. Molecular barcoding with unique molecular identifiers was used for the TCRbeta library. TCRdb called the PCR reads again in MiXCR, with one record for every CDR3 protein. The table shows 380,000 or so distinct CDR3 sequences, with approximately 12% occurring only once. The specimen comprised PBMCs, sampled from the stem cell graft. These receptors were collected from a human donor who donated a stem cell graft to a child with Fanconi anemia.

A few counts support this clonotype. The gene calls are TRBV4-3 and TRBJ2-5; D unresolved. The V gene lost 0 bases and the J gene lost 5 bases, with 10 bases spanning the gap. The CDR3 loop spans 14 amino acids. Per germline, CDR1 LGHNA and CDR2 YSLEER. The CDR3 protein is CASSQDLVGETQYF. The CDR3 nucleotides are TGCGCCAGCAGCCAAGATCTAGTCGGGGAGACCCAGTACTTC.

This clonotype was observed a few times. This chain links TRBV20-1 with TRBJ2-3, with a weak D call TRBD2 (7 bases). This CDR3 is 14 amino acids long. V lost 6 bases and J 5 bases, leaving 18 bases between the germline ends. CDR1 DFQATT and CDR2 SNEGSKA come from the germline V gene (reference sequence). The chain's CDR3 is CSASPGRGQDTQYF. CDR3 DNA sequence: TGCAGTGCCTCGCCGGGGCGGGGGCAAGATACGCAGTATTTT.

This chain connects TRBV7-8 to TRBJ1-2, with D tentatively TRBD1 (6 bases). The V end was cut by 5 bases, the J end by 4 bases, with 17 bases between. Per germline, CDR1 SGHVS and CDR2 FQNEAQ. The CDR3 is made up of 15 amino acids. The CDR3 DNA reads TGTGCCAGCAGCCTTTCGACAGGCGGAAGCTATGGCTACACCTTC. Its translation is CASSLSTGGSYGYTF. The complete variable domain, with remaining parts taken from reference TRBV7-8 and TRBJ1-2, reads GAGVSQSPRYKVAKRGQDVALRCDPISGHVSLFWYQQALGQGPEFLTYFQNEAQLDKSGLPSDRFFAERPEGSVSTLKIQRTQQEDSAVYLCASSLSTGGSYGYTFGSGTRLTVV.

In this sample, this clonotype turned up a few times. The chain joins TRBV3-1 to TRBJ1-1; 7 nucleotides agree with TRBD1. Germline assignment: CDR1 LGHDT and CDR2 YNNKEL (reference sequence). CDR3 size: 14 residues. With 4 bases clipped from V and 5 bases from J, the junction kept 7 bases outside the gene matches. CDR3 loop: CASSPPGGMTEAFF. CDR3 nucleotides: TGTGCCAGCAGCCCCCCAGGGGGGATGACTGAAGCTTTCTTT.

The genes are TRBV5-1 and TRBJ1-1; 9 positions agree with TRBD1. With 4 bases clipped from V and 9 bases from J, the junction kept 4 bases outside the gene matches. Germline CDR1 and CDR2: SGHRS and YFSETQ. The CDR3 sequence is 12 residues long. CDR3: CASSPGQGKAFF. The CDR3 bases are TGCGCCAGCAGCCCCGGACAGGGGAAAGCTTTCTTT.

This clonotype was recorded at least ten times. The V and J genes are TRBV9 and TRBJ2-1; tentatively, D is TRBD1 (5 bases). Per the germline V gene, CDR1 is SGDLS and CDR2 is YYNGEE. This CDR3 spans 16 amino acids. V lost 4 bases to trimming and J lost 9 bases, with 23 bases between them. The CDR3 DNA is TGTGCCAGCAGCCTGGGGCCGGTGCCAATTAGGGGTGAGCAGTTCTTC. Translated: CASSLGPVPIRGEQFF.

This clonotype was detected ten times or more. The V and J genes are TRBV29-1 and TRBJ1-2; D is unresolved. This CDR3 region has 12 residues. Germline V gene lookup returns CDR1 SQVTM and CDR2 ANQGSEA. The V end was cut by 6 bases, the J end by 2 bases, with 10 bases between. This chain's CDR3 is CSVAGSNYGYTF. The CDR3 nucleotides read TGCAGCGTAGCCGGGTCCAACTATGGCTACACCTTC. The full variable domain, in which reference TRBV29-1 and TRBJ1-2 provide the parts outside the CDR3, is SAVISQKPSRDICQRGTSLTIQCQVDSQVTMMFWYRQQPGQSLTLIATANQGSEATYESGFVIDKFPISRPNLTFSTLTVSNMSPEDSSIYLCSVAGSNYGYTFGSGTRLTVV.

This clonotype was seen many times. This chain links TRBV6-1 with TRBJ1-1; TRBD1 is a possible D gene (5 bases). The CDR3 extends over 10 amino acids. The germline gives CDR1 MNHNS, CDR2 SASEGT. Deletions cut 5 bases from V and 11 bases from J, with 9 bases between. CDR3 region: CASSSGTAFF. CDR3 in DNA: TGTGCCAGCAGTTCCGGGACGGCTTTCTTT.

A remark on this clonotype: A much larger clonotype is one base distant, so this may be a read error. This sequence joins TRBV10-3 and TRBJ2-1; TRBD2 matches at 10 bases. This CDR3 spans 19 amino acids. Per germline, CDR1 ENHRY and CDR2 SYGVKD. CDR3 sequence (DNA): TGTGCCATCAGTGACCCTGAGCGGGGGGGAACGGGCTCCTACAATGAGGAGTTCTTC. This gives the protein CAISDPERGGTGSYNEEFF.

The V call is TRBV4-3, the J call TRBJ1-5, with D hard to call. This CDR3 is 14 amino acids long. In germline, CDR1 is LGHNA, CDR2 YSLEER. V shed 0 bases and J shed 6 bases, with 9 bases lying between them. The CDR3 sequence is CASSQDWVSQPQHF. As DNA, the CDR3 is TGCGCCAGCAGCCAAGATTGGGTGAGTCAGCCCCAGCATTTT.

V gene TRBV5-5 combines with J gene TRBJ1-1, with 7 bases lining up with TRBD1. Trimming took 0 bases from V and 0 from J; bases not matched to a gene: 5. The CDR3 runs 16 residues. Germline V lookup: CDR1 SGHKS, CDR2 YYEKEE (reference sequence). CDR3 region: CASSLGQGVLNTEAFF. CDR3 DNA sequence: TGTGCCAGCAGCTTGGGGCAGGGGGTGTTGAACACTGAAGCTTTCTTT. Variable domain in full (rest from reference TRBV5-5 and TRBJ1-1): DAGVTQSPTHLIKTRGQQVTLRCSPISGHKSVSWYQQVLGQGPQFIFQYYEKEERGRGNFPDRFSARQFPNYSSELNVNALLLGDSALYLCASSLGQGVLNTEAFFGQGTRLTVV.

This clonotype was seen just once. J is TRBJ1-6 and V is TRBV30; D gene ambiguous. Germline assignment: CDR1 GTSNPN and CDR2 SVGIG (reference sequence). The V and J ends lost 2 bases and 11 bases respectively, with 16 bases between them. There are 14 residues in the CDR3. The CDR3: CAWSRPGQKAPLHF. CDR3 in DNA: TGTGCCTGGAGTCGGCCGGGCCAAAAGGCACCCCTCCACTTT.

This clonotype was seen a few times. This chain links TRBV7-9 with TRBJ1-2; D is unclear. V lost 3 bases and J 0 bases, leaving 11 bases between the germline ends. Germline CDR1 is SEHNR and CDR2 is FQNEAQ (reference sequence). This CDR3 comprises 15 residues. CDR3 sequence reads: CASSFGLVSNYGYTF. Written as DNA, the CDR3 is TGTGCCAGCAGCTTCGGGCTGGTTTCTAACTATGGCTACACCTTC.

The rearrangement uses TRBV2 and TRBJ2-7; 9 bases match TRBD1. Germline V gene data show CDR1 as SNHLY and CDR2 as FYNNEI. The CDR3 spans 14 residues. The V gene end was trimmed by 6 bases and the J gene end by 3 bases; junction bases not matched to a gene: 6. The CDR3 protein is CASSLYRGRYEQYF. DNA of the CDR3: TGTGCCAGCAGCCTTTACAGGGGGCGCTACGAGCAGTACTTC.

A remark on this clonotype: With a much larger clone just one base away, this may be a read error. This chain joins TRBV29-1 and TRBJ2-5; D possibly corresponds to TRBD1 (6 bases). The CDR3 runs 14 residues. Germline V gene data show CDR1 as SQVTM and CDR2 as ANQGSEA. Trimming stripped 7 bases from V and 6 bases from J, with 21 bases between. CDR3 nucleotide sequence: TGCAGCGCCACTCAGGGGAGCGTAAAGAAGACCCAGTACTTC. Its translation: CSATQGSVKKTQYF.

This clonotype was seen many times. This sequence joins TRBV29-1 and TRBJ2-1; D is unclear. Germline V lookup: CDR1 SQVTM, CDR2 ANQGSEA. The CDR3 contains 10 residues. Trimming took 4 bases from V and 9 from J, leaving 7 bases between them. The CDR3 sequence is CSVVLSEQFF. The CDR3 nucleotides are TGCAGCGTTGTTCTCAGTGAGCAGTTCTTC.

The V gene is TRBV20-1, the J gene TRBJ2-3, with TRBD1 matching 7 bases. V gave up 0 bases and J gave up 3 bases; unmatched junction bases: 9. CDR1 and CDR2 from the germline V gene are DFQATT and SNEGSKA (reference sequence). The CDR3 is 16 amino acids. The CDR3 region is CSARDSTGVRTDTQYF. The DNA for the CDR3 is TGCAGTGCTAGAGATTCCACAGGGGTTCGTACAGATACGCAGTATTTT.

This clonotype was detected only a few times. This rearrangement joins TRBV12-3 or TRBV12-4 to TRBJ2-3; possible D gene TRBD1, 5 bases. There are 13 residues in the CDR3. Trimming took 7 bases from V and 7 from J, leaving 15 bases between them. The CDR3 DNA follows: TGTGCCAGCAAAATTGACAGTCTGAATACGCAGTATTTT. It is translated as CASKIDSLNTQYF.

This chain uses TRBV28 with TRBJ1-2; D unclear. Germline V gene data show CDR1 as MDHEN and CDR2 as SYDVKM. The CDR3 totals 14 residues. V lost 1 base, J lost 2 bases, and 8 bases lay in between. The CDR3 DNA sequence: TGTGCCAGCAGTTTATCCATAGACAACTATGGCTACACCTTC. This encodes CASSLSIDNYGYTF.

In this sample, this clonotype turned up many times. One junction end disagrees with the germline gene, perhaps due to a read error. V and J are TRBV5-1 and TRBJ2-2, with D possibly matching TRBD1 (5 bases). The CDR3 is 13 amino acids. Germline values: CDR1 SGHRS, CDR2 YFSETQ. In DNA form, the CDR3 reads TGTGCCAGCAGCTTAGGGGACACCGGGGAGCTGTTTTTT. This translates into CASSLGDTGELFF.

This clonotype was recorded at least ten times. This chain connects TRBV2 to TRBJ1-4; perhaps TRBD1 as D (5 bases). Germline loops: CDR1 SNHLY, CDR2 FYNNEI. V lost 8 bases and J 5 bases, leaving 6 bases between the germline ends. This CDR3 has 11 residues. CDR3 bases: TGTGCCAGCGGGGGAAATGAAAAACTGTTTTTT. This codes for CASGGNEKLFF.

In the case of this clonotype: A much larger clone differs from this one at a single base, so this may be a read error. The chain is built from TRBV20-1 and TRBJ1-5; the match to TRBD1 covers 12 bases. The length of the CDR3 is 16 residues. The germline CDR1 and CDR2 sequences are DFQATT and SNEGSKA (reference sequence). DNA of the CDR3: TGCTGTGCTACTGGGACAGGGGGCCGCGACGGGTCGCCCCAGCATTTT. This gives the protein CCATGTGGRDGSPQHF.

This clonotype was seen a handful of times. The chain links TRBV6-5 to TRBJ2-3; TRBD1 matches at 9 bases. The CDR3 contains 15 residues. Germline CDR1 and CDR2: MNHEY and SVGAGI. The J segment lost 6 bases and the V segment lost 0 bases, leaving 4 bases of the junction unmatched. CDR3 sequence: CASSYSRQGGDTQYF. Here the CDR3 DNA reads TGTGCCAGCAGTTACTCTAGACAGGGGGGGGATACGCAGTATTTT.

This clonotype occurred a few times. CDR3 bases: TGCAGTGCTAGGCCCACAGGGGGCTCCTACAATGAGCAGTTCTTC. It translates to CSARPTGGSYNEQFF. The chain recombines TRBV20-1 with TRBJ2-1, with 8 bases lining up with TRBD1. The CDR3 length is 15 residues. The V segment lost 3 bases and the J segment 0 bases; nucleotides outside the gene matches: 4. The germline V gene has CDR1 DFQATT and CDR2 SNEGSKA (reference sequence).

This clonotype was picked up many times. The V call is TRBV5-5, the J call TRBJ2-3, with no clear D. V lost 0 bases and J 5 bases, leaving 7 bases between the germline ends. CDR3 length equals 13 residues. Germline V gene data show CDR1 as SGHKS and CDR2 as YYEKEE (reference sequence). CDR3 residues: CASSLGPGDTQYF. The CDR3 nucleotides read TGTGCCAGCAGCTTGGGCCCGGGAGATACGCAGTATTTT.

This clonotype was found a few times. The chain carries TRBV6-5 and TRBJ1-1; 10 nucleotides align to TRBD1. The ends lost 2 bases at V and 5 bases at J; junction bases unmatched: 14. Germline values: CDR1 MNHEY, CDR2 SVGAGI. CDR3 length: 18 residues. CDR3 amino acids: CASSYTQSPGQGLTEAFF. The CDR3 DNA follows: TGTGCCAGCAGTTACACACAATCACCGGGACAGGGGTTAACTGAAGCTTTCTTT.

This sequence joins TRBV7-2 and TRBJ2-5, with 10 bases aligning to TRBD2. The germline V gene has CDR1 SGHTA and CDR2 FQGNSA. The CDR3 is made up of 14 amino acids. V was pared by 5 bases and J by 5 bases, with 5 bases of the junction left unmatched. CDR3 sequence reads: CASSSGGADETQYF. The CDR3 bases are TGTGCCAGCAGCAGCGGGGGGGCCGATGAGACCCAGTACTTC.

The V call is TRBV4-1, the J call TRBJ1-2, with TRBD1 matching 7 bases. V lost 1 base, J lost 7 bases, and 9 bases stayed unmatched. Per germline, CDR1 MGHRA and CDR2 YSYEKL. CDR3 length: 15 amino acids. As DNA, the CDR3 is TGCGCCAGCAGCCAAGTAAAGGGGACAGTCAGTGGCTACACCTTC. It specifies CASSQVKGTVSGYTF.

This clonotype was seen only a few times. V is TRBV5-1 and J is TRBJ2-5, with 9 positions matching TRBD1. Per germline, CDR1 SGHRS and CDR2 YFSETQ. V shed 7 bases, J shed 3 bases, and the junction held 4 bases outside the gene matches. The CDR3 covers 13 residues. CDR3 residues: CASGDRAKETQYF. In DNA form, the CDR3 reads TGCGCCAGCGGGGACAGGGCTAAAGAGACCCAGTACTTC.

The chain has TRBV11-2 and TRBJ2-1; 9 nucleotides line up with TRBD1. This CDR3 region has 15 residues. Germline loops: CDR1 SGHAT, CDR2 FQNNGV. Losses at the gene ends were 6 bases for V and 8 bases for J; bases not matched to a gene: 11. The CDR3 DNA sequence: TGTGCCAGCAGTCGGAGACAGGGGGTGTTAGATGAGCAGTTCTTC. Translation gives CASSRRQGVLDEQFF. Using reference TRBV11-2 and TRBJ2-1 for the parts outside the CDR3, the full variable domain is EAGVAQSPRYKIIEKRQSVAFWCNPISGHATLYWYQQILGQGPKLLIQFQNNGVVDDSQLPKDRFSAERLKGVDSTLKIQPAKLEDSAVYLCASSRRQGVLDEQFFGPGTRLTVL.

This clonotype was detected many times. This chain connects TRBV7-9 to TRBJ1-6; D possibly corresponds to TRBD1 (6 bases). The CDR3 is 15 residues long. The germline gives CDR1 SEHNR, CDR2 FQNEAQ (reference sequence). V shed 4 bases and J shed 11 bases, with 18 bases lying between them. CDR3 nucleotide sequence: TGTGCCAGCAGCTACCCCGAACAGGGTATGCCACCCCTCCACTTT. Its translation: CASSYPEQGMPPLHF. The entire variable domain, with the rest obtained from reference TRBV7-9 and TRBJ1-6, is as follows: DTGVSQNPRHKITKRGQNVTFRCDPISEHNRLYWYRQTLGQGPEFLTYFQNEAQLEKSRLLSDRFSAERPKGSFSTLEIQRTEQGDSAMYLCASSYPEQGMPPLHFGNGTRLTVT.